The TCR beta chain described here comes from a study of T cell repertoires in cytomegalovirus infection. Turning to the study itself: Public TCR beta signatures provided an indication of both CMV infection and a matching HLA type.

Whole-study results and caveats: CMV-specific TCR beta clonotypes restricted by HLA-C dominated the ex vivo response. Summed public TCR beta family frequency identified CMV carriers bearing the relevant HLA.

This CDR3 region has 14 residues. V was cut by 6 bases and J by 4 bases, with 15 bases left in between. The germline V gene encodes CDR1 SGHVS and CDR2 FQNEAQ. In this sample, this clonotype turned up many times. Its antigen is unknown. TCRdb redid the calling of the reads with MiXCR, one entry per CDR3 protein. The data hold approximately 190,000 distinct CDR3 sequences, with roughly 9.8% observed a single time. J is TRBJ1-1 and V is TRBV7-8; no firm D call. This sequence was found in a human donor in good health (CMV status not recorded). Some clones in this sample may be carry-over from other donors' samples. What was sequenced was PBMCs. The CDR3 DNA reads as TGTGCCAGCAGACCAACCACCCTGGGCACTGAAGCTTTCTTT. Protein: CASRPTTLGTEAFF. Full variable domain (remainder filled in from reference TRBV7-8 and TRBJ1-1): GAGVSQSPRYKVAKRGQDVALRCDPISGHVSLFWYQQALGQGPEFLTYFQNEAQLDKSGLPSDRFFAERPEGSVSTLKIQRTQQEDSAVYLCASRPTTLGTEAFFGQGTRLTVV.